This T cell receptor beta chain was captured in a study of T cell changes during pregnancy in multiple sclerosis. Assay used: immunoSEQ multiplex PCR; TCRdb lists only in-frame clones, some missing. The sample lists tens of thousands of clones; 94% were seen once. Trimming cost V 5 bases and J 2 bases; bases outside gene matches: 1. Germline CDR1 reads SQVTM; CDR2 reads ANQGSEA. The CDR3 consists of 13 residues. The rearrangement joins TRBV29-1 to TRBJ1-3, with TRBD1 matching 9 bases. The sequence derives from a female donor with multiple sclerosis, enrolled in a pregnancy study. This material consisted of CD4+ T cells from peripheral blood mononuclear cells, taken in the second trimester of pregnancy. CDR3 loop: CSVRDRAGNTIYF. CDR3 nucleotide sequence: TGCAGCGTTCGGGACAGGGCTGGAAACACCATATATTTT.